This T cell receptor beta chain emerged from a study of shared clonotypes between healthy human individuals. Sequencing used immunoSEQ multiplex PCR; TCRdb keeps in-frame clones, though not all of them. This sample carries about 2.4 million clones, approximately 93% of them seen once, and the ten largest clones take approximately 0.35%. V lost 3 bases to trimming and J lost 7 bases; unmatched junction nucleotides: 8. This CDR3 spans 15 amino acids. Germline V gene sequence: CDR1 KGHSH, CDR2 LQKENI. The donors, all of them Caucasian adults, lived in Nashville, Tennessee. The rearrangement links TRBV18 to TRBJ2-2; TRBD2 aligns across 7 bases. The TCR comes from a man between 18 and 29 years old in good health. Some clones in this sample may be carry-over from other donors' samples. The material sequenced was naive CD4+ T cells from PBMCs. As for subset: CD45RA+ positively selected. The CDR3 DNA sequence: TGTGCCAGCTCACCGAGCGGGATAGGTGGCGGGGAGCTGTTTTTT. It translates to CASSPSGIGGGELFF.